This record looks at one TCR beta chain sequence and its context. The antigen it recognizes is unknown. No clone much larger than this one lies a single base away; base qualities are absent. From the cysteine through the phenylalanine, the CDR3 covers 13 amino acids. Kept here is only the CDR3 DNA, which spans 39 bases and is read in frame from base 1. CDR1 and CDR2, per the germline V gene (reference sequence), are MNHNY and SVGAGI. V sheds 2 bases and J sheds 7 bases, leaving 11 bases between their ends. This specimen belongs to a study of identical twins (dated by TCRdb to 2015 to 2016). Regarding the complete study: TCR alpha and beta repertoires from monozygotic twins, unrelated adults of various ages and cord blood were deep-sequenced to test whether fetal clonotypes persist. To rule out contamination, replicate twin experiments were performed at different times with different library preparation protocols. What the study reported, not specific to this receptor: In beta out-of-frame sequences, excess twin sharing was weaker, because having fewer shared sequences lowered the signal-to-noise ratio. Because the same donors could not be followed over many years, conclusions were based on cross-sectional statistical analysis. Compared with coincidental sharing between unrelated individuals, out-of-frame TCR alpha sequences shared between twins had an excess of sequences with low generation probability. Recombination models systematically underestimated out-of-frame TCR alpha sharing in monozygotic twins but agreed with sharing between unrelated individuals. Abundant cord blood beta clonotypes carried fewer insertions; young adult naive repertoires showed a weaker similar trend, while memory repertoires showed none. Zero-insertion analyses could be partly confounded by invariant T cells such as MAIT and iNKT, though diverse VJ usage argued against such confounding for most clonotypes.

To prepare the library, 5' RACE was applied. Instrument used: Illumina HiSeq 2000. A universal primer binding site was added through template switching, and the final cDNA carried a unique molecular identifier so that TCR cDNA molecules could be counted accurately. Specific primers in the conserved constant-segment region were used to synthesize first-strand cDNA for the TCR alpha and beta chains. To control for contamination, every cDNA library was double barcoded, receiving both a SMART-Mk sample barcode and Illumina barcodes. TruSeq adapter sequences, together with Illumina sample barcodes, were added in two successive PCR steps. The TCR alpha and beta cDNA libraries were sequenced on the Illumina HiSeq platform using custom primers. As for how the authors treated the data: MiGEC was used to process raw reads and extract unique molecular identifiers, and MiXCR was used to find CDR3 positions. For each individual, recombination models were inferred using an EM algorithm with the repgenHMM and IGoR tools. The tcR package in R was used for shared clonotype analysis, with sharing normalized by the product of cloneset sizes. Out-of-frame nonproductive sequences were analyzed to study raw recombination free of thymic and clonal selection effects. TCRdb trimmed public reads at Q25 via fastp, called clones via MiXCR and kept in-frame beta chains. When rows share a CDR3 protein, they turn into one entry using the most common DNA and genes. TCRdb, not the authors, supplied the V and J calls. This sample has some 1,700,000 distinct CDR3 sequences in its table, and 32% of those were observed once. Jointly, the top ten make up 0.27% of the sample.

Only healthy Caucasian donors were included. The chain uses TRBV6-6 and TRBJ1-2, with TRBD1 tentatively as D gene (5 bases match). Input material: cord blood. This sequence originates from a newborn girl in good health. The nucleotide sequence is TGTGCCAGCAGTTACGATGGGGCATTTGGCTACACCTTC. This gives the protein CASSYDGAFGYTF.